Below, one T cell receptor (beta chain) is given with its context. The target antigen is unknown. This table comes from immunoSEQ multiplex PCR, and its TCRdb copy is limited to in-frame clones, with some not included. The repertoire holds under 170,000 clones, with 94% as singletons. This record belongs to a study of T cell responses to AZD1222 COVID-19 vaccine. Regarding the study as a whole: Females made up more of the donors, who were largely white British, and clonal diversity may have come out too low.

Trimming shortened V by 4 bases and J by 3 bases, and 10 bases separated the two germline ends. Germline V gene lookup returns CDR1 MDHEN and CDR2 SYDVKM. The CDR3 has 14 amino acids. The TCR sequence derives from an adult in good health. The chain couples TRBV28 to TRBJ1-5; tentatively, D is TRBD1 (6 bases). Sequencing used peripheral blood, obtained on day 0 of AZD1222 vaccination. CDR3 sequence reads: CASSWTDLNQPQHF. The DNA for the CDR3 is TGTGCCAGCAGTTGGACAGATCTCAATCAGCCCCAGCATTTT.